The TCR beta chain under discussion was sequenced for a study of low-dose radiotherapy and immunotherapy resistance in tumors. Study background: Aspirin 300 mg was given orally each day for four cycles from cycle 1 day 1.

The time point: before trial treatment. Gene-specific TRAV and TRBV primers were used for first-strand cDNA, covering alpha and beta chains. TCR amplification ran 15 to 25 PCR cycles using constant-region and V-primer adapter primers. TCRdb re-called the reads through MiXCR, storing one row per CDR3 protein. The sample shows approximately 84,000 distinct CDR3 sequences, roughly 19% of them seen only once. The V and J ends lost 3 bases and 2 bases respectively, with 8 bases between them. The V gene's germline CDR1 is SNHLY and CDR2 FYNNEI. This CDR3 region has 13 residues. Sequencing was performed on PBMCs, taken before treatment. The chain employs TRBV2 and TRBJ2-7, with D tentatively TRBD2 (6 bases). The TCR was taken from a male donor with prostate cancer. The CDR3 loop reads CASSEGRTYEQYF. DNA of the CDR3: TGTGCCAGCAGTGAGGGGAGGACCTACGAGCAGTACTTC.